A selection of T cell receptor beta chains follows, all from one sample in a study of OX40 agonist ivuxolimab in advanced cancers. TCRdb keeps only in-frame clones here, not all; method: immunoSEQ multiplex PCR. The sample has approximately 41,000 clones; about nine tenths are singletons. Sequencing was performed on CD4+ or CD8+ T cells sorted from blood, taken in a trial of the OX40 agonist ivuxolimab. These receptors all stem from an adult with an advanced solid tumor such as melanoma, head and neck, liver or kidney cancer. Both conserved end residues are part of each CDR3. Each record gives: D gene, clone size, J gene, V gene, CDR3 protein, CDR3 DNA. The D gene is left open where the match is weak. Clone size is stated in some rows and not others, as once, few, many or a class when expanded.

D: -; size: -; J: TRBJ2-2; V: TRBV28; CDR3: CASSQRPNTGELFF; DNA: TGTGCCAGCAGCCAACGTCCGAACACCGGGGAGCTGTTTTTT
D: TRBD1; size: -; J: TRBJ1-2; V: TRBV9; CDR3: CASSVGEWTGKNGYTF; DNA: TGTGCCAGCAGCGTAGGAGAGTGGACAGGGAAGAACGGCTACACCTTC
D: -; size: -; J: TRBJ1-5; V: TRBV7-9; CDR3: CASSSYVGGYNQPQHF; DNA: TGTGCCAGCAGCTCATACGTGGGAGGGTACAATCAGCCCCAGCATTTT
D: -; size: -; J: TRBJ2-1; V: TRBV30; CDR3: CALEPTGSQSNEQFF; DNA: TGTGCCTTAGAACCGACAGGCAGTCAGTCCAATGAGCAGTTCTTC
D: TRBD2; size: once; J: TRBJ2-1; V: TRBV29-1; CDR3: CSVVDASGGYNEQFF; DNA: TGCAGCGTTGTGGACGCTAGCGGGGGATACAATGAGCAGTTCTTC
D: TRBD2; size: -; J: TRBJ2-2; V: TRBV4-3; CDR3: CASSQEFLTGGLADTGELFF; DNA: TGCGCCAGCAGCCAAGAATTCCTAACAGGGGGACTAGCGGACACCGGGGAGCTGTTTTTT
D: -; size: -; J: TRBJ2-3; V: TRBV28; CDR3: CASSFWGTNGDTQYF; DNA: TGTGCCAGCAGTTTCTGGGGTACCAACGGGGATACGCAGTATTTT
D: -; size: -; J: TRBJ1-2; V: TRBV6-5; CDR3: CASSYYGTGVNYGYTF; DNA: TGTGCCAGCAGTTACTATGGGACGGGAGTTAACTATGGCTACACCTTC
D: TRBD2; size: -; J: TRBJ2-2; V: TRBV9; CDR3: CASSTRPLAGVYGELFF; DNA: TGTGCCAGCAGCACCAGACCCCTAGCGGGGGTTTACGGGGAGCTGTTTTTT
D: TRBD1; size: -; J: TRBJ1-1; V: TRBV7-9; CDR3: CASSTGGTEAFF; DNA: TGTGCCAGCAGCACAGGGGGCACTGAAGCTTTCTTT
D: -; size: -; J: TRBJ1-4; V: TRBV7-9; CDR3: CASSPTGPEKLFF; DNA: TGTGCCAGCAGCCCGACCGGACCTGAAAAACTGTTTTTT
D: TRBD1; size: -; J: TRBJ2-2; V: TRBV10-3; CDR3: CAISDGGDRGPEAGELFF; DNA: TGTGCCATCAGTGATGGGGGGGACAGGGGGCCGGAGGCCGGGGAGCTGTTTTTT
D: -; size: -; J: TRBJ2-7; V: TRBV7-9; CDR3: CASSLPGSDYEQYF; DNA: TGTGCCAGCAGCTTACCGGGCTCAGACTACGAGCAGTACTTC
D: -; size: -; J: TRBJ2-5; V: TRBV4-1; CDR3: CASSPEGFETQYF; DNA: TGCGCCAGCAGCCCGGAGGGGTTCGAGACCCAGTACTTC
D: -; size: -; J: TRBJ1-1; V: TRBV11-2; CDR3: CASSLEAGSTEAFF; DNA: TGTGCCAGCAGCTTAGAGGCGGGTTCCACTGAAGCTTTCTTT
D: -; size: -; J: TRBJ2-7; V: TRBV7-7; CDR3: CASSLGRAYEQYF; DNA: TGTGCCAGCAGCTTAGGGCGGGCCTACGAGCAGTACTTC
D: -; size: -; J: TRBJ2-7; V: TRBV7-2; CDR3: CASSFIGGAWDEQYF; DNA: TGTGCCAGCAGCTTTATAGGGGGAGCTTGGGACGAGCAGTACTTC
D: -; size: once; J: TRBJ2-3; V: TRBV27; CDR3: CASSPQMDTQYF; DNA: TGTGCCAGCAGTCCTCAAATGGATACGCAGTATTTT
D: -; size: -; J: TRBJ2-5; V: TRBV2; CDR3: CASSYGQHYLYQETQYF; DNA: TGTGCCAGCAGCTACGGACAGCACTACCTGTACCAAGAGACCCAGTACTTC
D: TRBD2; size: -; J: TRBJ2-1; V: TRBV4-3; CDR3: CASSQETLAGGWDEQFF; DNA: TGCGCCAGCAGCCAAGAAACCCTAGCGGGGGGGTGGGATGAGCAGTTCTTC
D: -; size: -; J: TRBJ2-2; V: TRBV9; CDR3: CASSAGTLNTGELFF; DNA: TGTGCCAGCAGCGCCGGGACACTGAACACCGGGGAGCTGTTTTTT
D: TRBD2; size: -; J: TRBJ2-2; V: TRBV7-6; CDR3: CASSSRLAGGNTGELFF; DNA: TGTGCCAGCAGCTCCAGACTAGCGGGGGGGAACACCGGGGAGCTGTTTTTT
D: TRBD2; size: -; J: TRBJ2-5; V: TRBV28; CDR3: CASSLGGLVKETQYF; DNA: TGTGCCAGCAGTTTAGGGGGACTAGTAAAAGAGACCCAGTACTTC
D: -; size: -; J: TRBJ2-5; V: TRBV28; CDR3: CASTPNGGLETQYF; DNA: TGTGCCAGCACCCCCAATGGGGGCCTGGAGACCCAGTACTTC
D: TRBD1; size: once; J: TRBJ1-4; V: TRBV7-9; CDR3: CASSLPTGTEVDEKLFF; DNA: TGTGCCAGCAGCCTACCGACAGGGACGGAAGTCGATGAAAAACTGTTTTTT
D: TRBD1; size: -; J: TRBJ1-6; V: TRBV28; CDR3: CASSLSGTGGNSPLHF; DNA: TGTGCCAGCAGTTTATCCGGGACAGGGGGTAATTCACCCCTCCACTTT
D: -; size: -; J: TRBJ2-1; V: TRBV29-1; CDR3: CSAETYNEQFF; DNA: TGCAGCGCGGAGACCTACAATGAGCAGTTCTTC
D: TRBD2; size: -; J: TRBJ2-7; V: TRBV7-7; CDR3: CASSPRFSGGADYEQYF; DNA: TGTGCCAGCAGCCCACGCTTTAGCGGGGGGGCCGACTACGAGCAGTACTTC
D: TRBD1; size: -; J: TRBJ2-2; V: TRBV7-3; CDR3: CASSRRTGVDTGELFF; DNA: TGTGCCAGCAGCCGCCGGACAGGGGTGGACACCGGGGAGCTGTTTTTT
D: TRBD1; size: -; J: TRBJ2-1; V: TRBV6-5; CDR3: CASSPTGGNEQFF; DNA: TGTGCCAGCAGCCCGACAGGGGGCAATGAGCAGTTCTTC
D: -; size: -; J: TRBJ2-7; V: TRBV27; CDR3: CASQEDGGFYEQYF; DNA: TGTGCCAGCCAGGAGGACGGAGGATTCTACGAGCAGTACTTC
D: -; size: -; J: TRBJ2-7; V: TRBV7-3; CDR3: CASSLTGQGYSEQYF; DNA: TGTGCCAGCAGCCTCACGGGGCAGGGATATTCCGAGCAGTACTTC
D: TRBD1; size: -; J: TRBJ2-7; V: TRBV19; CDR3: CASSIGTGKAYEQYF; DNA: TGTGCCAGTAGTATAGGGACAGGAAAAGCCTACGAGCAGTACTTC
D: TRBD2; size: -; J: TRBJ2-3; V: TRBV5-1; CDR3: CASSSPPGLAGGSTDTQYF; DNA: TGCGCCAGCAGCTCGCCCCCGGGACTAGCGGGGGGGAGCACAGATACGCAGTATTTT
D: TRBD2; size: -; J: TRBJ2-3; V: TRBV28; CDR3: CATISGGASTDTQYF; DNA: TGTGCGACAATTAGCGGGGGGGCTAGCACAGATACGCAGTATTTT
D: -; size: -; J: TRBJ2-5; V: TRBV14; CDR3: CASSLRPDGREYQETQYF; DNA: TGTGCCAGCAGCCTTCGCCCAGACGGCAGAGAGTACCAAGAGACCCAGTACTTC
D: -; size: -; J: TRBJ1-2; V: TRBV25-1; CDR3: CASSDGRLYGYTF; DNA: TGTGCCAGCAGTGACGGTCGGCTCTATGGCTACACCTTC
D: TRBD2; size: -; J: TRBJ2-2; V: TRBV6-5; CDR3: CATRGLAGWHGELFF; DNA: TGTGCCACTCGGGGGCTAGCGGGGTGGCACGGGGAGCTGTTTTTT
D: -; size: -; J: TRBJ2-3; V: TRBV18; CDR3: CASSPPWVGNTDTQYF; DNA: TGTGCCAGCTCACCACCGTGGGTGGGAAACACAGATACGCAGTATTTT
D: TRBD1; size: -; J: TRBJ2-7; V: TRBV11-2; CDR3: CASSFGQGAGEQYF; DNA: TGTGCCAGCAGCTTTGGACAGGGGGCAGGGGAGCAGTACTTC
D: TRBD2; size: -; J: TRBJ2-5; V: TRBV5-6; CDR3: CASSFQLAEETQYF; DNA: TGTGCCAGCAGCTTCCAACTAGCGGAAGAGACCCAGTACTTC
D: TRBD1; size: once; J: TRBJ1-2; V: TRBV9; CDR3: CASSGQGPFYGYTF; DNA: TGTGCCAGCAGCGGACAGGGGCCATTTTATGGCTACACCTTC
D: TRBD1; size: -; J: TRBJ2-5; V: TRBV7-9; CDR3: CASSTDRVGLGETQYF; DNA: TGTGCCAGCAGCACAGACAGGGTCGGCCTCGGGGAGACCCAGTACTTC
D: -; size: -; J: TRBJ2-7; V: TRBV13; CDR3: CASSHTAYEQYF; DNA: TGTGCCAGCAGCCACACGGCATACGAGCAGTACTTC
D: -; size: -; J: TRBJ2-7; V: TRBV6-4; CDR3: CASSGPSYEQYF; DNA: TGTGCCAGCAGTGGGCCGTCCTACGAGCAGTACTTC
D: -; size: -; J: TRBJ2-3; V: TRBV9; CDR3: CASSVAGLASDTQYF; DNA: TGTGCCAGCAGCGTAGCTGGTCTAGCCTCAGATACGCAGTATTTT
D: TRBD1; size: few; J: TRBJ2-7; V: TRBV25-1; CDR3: CASSAGTGGREQYF; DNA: TGTGCCAGCAGTGCTGGGACAGGGGGTAGAGAGCAGTACTTC
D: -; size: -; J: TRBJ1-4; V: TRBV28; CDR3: CASSLYTGTNEKLFF; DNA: TGTGCCAGCAGTTTATATACAGGAACTAATGAAAAACTGTTTTTT
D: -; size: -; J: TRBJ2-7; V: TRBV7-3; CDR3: CASSLGVGSYEQYF; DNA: TGTGCCAGCAGCTTAGGGGTTGGATCCTACGAGCAGTACTTC
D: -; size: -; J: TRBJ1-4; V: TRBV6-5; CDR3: CASSQSGGLREKLFF; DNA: TGTGCCAGCAGCCAATCCGGGGGCCTTCGTGAAAAACTGTTTTTT
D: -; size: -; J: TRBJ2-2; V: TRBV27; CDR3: CASSLDADTGELFF; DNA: TGTGCCAGCAGCTTAGACGCAGACACCGGGGAGCTGTTTTTT
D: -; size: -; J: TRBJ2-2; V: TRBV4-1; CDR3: CASSQGQGTTGELFF; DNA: TGCGCCAGCAGCCAAGGGCAGGGAACCACCGGGGAGCTGTTTTTT
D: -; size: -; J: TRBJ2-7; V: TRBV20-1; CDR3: CSASAAYEQYF; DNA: TGCAGTGCTAGTGCTGCCTACGAGCAGTACTTC
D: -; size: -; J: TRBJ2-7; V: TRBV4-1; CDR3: CASSQRAVDEQYF; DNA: TGCGCCAGCAGCCAAAGGGCCGTGGACGAGCAGTACTTC
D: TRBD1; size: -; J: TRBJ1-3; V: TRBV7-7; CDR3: CASSLGGLSSGNTIYF; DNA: TGTGCTAGCAGCTTAGGGGGCCTTAGCTCTGGAAACACCATATATTTT
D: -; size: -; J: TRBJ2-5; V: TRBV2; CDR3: CASSPLQETQYF; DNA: TGTGCCAGCAGTCCCCTACAAGAGACCCAGTACTTC
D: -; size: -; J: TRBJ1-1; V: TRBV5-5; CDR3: CASSLINLGDTEAFF; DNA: TGTGCCAGCAGCTTGATCAATCTGGGGGACACTGAAGCTTTCTTT
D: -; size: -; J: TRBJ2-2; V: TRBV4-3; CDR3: CASSQKQSTTGELFF; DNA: TGCGCCAGCAGCCAAAAGCAGTCAACAACCGGGGAGCTGTTTTTT
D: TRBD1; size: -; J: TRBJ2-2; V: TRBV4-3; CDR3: CASSPSRGQTGELFF; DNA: TGCGCCAGCAGCCCCTCCCGGGGACAGACCGGGGAGCTGTTTTTT